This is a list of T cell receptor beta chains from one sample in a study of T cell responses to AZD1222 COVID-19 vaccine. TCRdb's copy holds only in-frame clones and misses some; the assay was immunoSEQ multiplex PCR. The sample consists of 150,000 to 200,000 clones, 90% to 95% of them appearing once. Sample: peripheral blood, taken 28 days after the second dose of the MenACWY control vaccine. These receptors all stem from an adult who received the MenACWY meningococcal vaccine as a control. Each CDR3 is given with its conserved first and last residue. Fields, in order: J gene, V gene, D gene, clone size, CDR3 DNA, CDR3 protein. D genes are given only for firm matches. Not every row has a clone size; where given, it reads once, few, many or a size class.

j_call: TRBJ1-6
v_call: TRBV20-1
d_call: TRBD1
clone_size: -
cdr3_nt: TGCAGTGCTAGTAGGGACAGGGATTCACCCCTCCACTTT
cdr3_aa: CSASRDRDSPLHF

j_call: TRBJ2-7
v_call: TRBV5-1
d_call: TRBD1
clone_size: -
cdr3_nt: TGCGCCAGCAGCTCGACAGGGTACGGCTACGAGCAGTACTTC
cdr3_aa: CASSSTGYGYEQYF

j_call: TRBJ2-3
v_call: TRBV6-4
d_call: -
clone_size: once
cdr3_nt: TGTGCCAGCAAGGACGGACACCACACAGATACGCAGTATTTT
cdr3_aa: CASKDGHHTDTQYF

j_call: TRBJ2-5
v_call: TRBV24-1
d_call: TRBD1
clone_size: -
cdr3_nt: TGTGCCACCAGTGGCGACAGGGGAGGAAAGGAGACCCAGTACTTC
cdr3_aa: CATSGDRGGKETQYF

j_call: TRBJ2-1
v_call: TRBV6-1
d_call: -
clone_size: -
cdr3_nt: TGTGCCAGCAGTGAGGACTGGCGCCCCTACAATGAGCAGTTCTTC
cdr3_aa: CASSEDWRPYNEQFF

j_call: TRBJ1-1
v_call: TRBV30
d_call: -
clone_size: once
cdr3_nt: TGTGCCTGGACGGGCAGGGCGTACACTGAAGCTTTCTTT
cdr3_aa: CAWTGRAYTEAFF

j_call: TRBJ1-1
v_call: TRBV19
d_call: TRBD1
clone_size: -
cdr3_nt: TGTGCCAGTAGAGACAGGGGGTGGAACACTGAAGCTTTCTTT
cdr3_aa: CASRDRGWNTEAFF

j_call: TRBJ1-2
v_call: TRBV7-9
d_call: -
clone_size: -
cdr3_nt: TGTGCCAGCAGCTTACTGGACATCTATGGCTACACCTTC
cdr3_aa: CASSLLDIYGYTF

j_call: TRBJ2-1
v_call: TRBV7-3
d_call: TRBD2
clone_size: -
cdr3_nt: TGTGCCAGCAGACTAGCGGGAGGGCCGGGTGAGCAGTTCTTC
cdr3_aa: CASRLAGGPGEQFF

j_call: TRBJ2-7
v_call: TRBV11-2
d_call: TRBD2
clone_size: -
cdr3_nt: TGTGCCAGCGCTAGCGGGAACGAGCAGTACTTC
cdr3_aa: CASASGNEQYF

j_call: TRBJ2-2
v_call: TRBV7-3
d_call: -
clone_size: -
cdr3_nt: TGTGCCAGCACCCTTCTGGCGAACACCGGGGAGCTGTTTTTT
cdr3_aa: CASTLLANTGELFF

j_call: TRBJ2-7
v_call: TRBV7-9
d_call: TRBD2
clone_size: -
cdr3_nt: TGTGCCAGCAGCTGGGAGACTAGCGGGGGGAACTACGAGCAGTACTTC
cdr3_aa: CASSWETSGGNYEQYF

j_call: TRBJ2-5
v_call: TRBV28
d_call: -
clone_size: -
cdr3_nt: TGTGCCAGCAGTTTACGCCCCTCGGTCCGGGTTCCACAAGAGACCCAGTACTTC
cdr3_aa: CASSLRPSVRVPQETQYF

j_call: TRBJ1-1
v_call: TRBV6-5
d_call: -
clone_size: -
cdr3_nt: TGTGCCAGCAGTCCCCCAGGGGTCATGAACACTGAAGCTTTCTTT
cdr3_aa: CASSPPGVMNTEAFF

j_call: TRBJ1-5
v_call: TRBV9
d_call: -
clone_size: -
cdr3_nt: TGTGCCAGCAGCCCCTCGGACAGTTTTAATCAGCCCCAGCATTTT
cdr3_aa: CASSPSDSFNQPQHF

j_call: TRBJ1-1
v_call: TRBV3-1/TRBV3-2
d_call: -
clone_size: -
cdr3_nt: TGTGCCAGCAGTCTCTTGGCGGATGAAGCTTTCTTT
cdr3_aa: CASSLLADEAFF

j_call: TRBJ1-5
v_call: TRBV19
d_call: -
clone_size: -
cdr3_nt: TGTGCCAGTAGACCCGGGGCGGGATCCAATCAGCCCCAGCATTTT
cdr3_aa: CASRPGAGSNQPQHF

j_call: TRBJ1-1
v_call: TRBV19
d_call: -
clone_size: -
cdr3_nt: TGTGCCAGTAGGAAAGACAGGCCCTTGAACACTGAAGCTTTCTTT
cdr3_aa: CASRKDRPLNTEAFF

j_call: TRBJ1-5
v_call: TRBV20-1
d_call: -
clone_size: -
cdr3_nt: TGCAGTGCTAGTCCGGTCGACGAGCCCCAGCATTTT
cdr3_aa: CSASPVDEPQHF

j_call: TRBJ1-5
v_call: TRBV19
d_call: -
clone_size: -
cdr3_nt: TGTGCCAGTATGGAGGGGACTCGGGGAACCCAGCATTTT
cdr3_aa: CASMEGTRGTQHF

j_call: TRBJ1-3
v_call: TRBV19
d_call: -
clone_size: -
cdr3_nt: TGTGCCAGTAGTCGACAGTCGAGCTCTGGAAACACCATATATTTT
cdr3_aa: CASSRQSSSGNTIYF

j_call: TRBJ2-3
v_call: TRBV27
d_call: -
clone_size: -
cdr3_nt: TGTGCCGCCTCCTCGGCAGATACGCAGTATTTT
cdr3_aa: CAASSADTQYF

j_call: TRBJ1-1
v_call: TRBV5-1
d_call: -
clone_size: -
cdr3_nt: TGCGCCAGCAGGTTCAGCGAGAACACTGAAGCTTTCTTT
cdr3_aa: CASRFSENTEAFF

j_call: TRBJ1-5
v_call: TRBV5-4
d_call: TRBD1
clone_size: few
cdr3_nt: TGTGCCAGCAGCCCAGGGGGTCCCGATCAGCCCCAGCATTTT
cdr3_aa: CASSPGGPDQPQHF

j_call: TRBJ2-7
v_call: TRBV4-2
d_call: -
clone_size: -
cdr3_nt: TGTGCCAGCAGCCAAGATACCAACCGGAACGAGCAGTACTTC
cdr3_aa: CASSQDTNRNEQYF

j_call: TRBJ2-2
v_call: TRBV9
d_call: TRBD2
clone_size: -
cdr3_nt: TGTGCCAGCAGCCCCTGGATTCCGACTAGCGGGAGGATCGGGGAGCTGTTTTTT
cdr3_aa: CASSPWIPTSGRIGELFF

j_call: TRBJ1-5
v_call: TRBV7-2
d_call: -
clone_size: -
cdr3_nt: TGTGCCAGCAGACTGCGCGACACTTATAGCAATCAGCCCCAGCATTTT
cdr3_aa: CASRLRDTYSNQPQHF

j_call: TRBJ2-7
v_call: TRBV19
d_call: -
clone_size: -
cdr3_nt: TGTGCCACCACTACCGCGGAAGGGACCTACGAGCAGTACTTC
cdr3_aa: CATTTAEGTYEQYF

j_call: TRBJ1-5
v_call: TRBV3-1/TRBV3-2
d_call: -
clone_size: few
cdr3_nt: TGTGCCAGCAGCCGGGGGCCACTGAGCAATCAGCCCCAGCATTTT
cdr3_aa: CASSRGPLSNQPQHF

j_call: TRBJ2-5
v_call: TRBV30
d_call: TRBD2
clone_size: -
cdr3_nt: TGTGCCTGGAGTCCCCGACTAGCGGGAGGGCAAGAGACCCAGTACTTC
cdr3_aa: CAWSPRLAGGQETQYF

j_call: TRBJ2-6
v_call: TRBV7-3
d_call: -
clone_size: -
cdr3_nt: TGTGCCAGCAGCTTAAGTCCCCGCTCTGGGGCCAACGTCCTGACTTTC
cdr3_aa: CASSLSPRSGANVLTF

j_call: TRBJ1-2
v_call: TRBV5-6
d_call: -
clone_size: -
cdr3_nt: TGTGCCAGCAGCTTTTTCGGGCCCCGGGGTAACTATGGCTACACCTTC
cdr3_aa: CASSFFGPRGNYGYTF

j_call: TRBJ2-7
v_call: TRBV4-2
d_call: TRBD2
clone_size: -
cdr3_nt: TGTGCCAGCAGCCAAGATTGGGGTGGACTAGCGGGCTTAGGAACCTACGAGCAGTACTTC
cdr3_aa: CASSQDWGGLAGLGTYEQYF

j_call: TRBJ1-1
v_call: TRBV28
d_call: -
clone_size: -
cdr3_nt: TGTGCCAGCAGTCCGGCCAGGATTGGGACTGAAGCTTTCTTT
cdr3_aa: CASSPARIGTEAFF

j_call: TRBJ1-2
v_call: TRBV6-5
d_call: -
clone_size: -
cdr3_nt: TGTGCCAGCAGGGGACCTGGGGGGGACTATGGCTACACCTTC
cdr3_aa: CASRGPGGDYGYTF

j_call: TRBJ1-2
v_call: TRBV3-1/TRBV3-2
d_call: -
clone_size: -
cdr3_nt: TGTGCCAGCAGCCAACGGTCCCCGTTAGCTAACTATGGCTACACCTTC
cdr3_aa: CASSQRSPLANYGYTF

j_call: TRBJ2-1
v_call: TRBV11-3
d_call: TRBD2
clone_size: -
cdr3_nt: TGTGCCAGTTCTTCAGCGGGGTCCTACAATGAGCAGTTCTTC
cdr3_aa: CASSSAGSYNEQFF

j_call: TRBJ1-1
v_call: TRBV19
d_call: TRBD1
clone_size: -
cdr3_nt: TGTGCCAGTAGTGGAGGGACAGGGGGCGTTTCGAACACTGAAGCTTTCTTT
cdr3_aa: CASSGGTGGVSNTEAFF

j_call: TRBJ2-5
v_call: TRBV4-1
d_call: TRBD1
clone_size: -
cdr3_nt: TGCGCCAGCAGCCTCCGGGACAGGGGTATCCAAGAGACCCAGTACTTC
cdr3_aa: CASSLRDRGIQETQYF

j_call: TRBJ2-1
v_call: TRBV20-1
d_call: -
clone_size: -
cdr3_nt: TGCAGTGCTAGAGGGGTAAATGAGCAGTTCTTC
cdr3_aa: CSARGVNEQFF

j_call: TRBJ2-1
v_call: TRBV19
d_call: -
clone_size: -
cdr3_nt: TGTGCCAGTTCTTACGTCCGAGCTGCTGAGCAGTTCTTC
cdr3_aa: CASSYVRAAEQFF

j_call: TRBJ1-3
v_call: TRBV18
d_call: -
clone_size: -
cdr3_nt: TGTGCCAGCTCAGATAGGAGCTCTGGAAACACCATATATTTT
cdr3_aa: CASSDRSSGNTIYF

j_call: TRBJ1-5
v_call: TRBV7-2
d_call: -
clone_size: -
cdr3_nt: TGTGCCAGCAGCTTAGAGCCAGGTGGTTCAGGGCATTTT
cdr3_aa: CASSLEPGGSGHF

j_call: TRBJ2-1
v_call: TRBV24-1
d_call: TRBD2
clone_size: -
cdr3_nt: TGTGCCACCAGTCCTGCAGGGCGGGAGGGGGATAACGAGCAGTTCTTC
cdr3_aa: CATSPAGREGDNEQFF